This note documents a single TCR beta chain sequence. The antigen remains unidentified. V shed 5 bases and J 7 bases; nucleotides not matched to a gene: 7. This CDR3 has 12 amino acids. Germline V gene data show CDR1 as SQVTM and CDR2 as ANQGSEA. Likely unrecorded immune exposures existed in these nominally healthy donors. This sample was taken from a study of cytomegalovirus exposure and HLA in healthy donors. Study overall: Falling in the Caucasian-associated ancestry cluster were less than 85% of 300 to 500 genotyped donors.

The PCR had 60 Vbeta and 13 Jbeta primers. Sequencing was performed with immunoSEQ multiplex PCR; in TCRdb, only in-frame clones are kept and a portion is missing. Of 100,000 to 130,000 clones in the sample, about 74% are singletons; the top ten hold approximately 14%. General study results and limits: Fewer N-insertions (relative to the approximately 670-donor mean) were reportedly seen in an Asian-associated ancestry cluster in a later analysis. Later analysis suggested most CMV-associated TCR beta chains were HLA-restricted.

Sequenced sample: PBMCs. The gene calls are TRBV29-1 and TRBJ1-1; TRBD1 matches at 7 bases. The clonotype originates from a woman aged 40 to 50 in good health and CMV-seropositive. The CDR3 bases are TGCAGCGTTTTGAAGGGGGCCTTTGAAGCTTTCTTT. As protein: CSVLKGAFEAFF.